This TCR beta chain is drawn from a study of blood T cell repertoires in COVID-19. The wider study: Some COVID-19 samples were acute and others convalescent; all came from the United States, Italy and Spain. PBMCs, B-cell-depleted T cells, or T cells provided the cDNA or gDNA that made up the material.

Per the authors' pipeline: Estimation of nucleated cell counts relied on the amplification of reference gene primers. Clones were sequenced by immunoSEQ multiplex PCR, and TCRdb holds only the in-frame ones, with some missing. That table furnishes V, J and clone size, whereas the DNA furnished D and trimming. The data contain more than 150,000 clones, about four fifths of them singletons. Germline assignment: CDR1 SGHTA and CDR2 FQGNSA. The CDR3 loop spans 14 amino acids. The V end lost 5 bases, the J end lost 4 bases, and 15 bases lay between the germline ends. This clonotype was obtained from a young man with active or convalescent COVID-19. Sequenced sample: peripheral blood. This sequence joins TRBV7-2 and TRBJ2-7, with D perhaps TRBD2 (6 bases). The CDR3 is CASSPVGGRYEQYF. CDR3 DNA sequence: TGTGCCAGCAGCCCAGTGGGGGGTAGGTACGAGCAGTACTTC.